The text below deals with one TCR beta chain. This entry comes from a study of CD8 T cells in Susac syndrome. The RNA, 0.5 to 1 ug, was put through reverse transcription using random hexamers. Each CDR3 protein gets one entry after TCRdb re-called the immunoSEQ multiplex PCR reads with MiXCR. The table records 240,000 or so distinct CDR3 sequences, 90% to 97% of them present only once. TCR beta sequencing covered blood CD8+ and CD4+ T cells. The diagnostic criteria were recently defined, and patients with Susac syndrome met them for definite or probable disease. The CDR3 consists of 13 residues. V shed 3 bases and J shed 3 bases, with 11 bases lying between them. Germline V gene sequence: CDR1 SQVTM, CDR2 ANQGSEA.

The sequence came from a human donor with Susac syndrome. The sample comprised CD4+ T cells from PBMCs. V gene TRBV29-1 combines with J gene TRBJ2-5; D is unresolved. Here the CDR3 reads CSVDRRPEETQYF. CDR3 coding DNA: TGCAGCGTTGACAGGCGGCCAGAAGAGACCCAGTACTTC. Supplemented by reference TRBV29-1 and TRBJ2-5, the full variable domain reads SAVISQKPSRDICQRGTSLTIQCQVDSQVTMMFWYRQQPGQSLTLIATANQGSEATYESGFVIDKFPISRPNLTFSTLTVSNMSPEDSSIYLCSVDRRPEETQYFGPGTRLLVL.